The next 31 T cell receptor beta chains were all read from a single sample in a study of technical replicates of blood from a few donors. Sequencing was performed with immunoSEQ multiplex PCR; in TCRdb, only in-frame clones are kept and a portion is missing. Of about 74,000 clones in the sample, approximately 95% were seen once. The sample was T cells isolated from PBMCs. The receptors were sampled from a human donor in good health.

This clone was found once. The chain recombines TRBV11-3 with TRBJ2-2; D is uncertain. The CDR3 is made up of 14 amino acids. CDR1 and CDR2 (germline): SGHNT, YENEEA. Between the trimmed V and J ends, which lost 4 bases and 7 bases, there was a span of 13 bases. This chain's CDR3 is CASSSASSGGELFF. CDR3 coding DNA: TGTGCCAGCAGCTCCGCCTCGAGTGGCGGGGAGCTGTTTTTT.

The J gene is TRBJ2-1, the V gene TRBV6-1, with TRBD2 matching 8 bases. In germline, CDR1 is MNHNS, CDR2 SASEGT. The CDR3 spans 15 residues. Trimming removed 2 bases from V and 5 bases from J; junction bases left unmatched: 5. The CDR3 sequence is CASSESPGGNNEQFF. In DNA, the CDR3 is TGTGCCAGCAGTGAATCTCCGGGGGGGAACAATGAGCAGTTCTTC.

The rearrangement uses TRBV28 and TRBJ2-3, with 9 bases matching TRBD2. The J segment lost 3 bases and the V segment lost 3 bases, leaving 4 bases of the junction unmatched. The germline CDR1 and CDR2 sequences are MDHEN and SYDVKM. This CDR3 contains 15 residues. The CDR3 loop reads CASSFPGLATDTQYF. In nucleotides, the CDR3 is TGTGCCAGCAGTTTCCCGGGACTAGCAACAGATACGCAGTATTTT.

This clone was counted a few times. The genes are TRBV18 and TRBJ2-2; TRBD2 matches at 13 bases. The CDR3 is 17 amino acids. CDR1 and CDR2 (germline): KGHSH, LQKENI. The junction had 4 bases not matched to a gene; V was cut back by 2 bases and J by 4 bases. The CDR3 DNA is TGTGCCAGCTCACCATGGACTAGCGGGAGCTTCACCGGGGAGCTGTTTTTT. This encodes CASSPWTSGSFTGELFF.

The chain has TRBV7-7 and TRBJ2-7; TRBD1 matches at 8 bases. V shed 5 bases, J shed 3 bases, and the junction held 3 bases outside the gene matches. This CDR3 has 13 amino acids. CDR1 and CDR2 from the germline V gene are SSHAT and FNYEAQ (reference sequence). The CDR3 DNA is TGTGCCAGCAGCCATGACAGGGGCTACGAGCAGTACTTC. This encodes CASSHDRGYEQYF.

The V call is TRBV11-3, the J call TRBJ2-7, with TRBD2 matching 11 bases. This CDR3 contains 19 residues. Germline loops: CDR1 SGHNT, CDR2 YENEEA. Germline trimming cut 0 bases from V and 0 bases from J; bases unmatched to any gene: 10. The CDR3 DNA sequence: TGTGCCAGCAGCTTAGACTTGGCGGTAGCGGGGGGGAGCTCCTACGAGCAGTACTTC. Its protein is CASSLDLAVAGGSSYEQYF.

This chain joins TRBV5-5 and TRBJ2-7; no reliable D call. The CDR3 is 14 amino acids. The germline V gene has CDR1 SGHKS and CDR2 YYEKEE (reference sequence). Trimming shortened V by 4 bases and J by 3 bases, and 14 bases separated the two germline ends. CDR3 sequence (DNA): TGTGCCAGCAGCCCAACGACTGTTAGCTACGAGCAGTACTTC. As protein: CASSPTTVSYEQYF.

About this clone: This specimen includes other DNA sequences encoding the same CDR3. The chain is built from TRBV27 and TRBJ2-7; D is possibly TRBD1 (6 bases). Germline V lookup: CDR1 MNHEY, CDR2 SMNVEV (reference sequence). V dropped 3 bases and J dropped 0 bases, with 6 bases sitting between them. CDR3 length: 13 residues. The CDR3 here is CASSLTGSYEQYF. CDR3 DNA sequence: TGTGCCAGCAGTTTGACAGGCTCCTACGAGCAGTACTTC.

V gene TRBV15 combines with J gene TRBJ2-3; D is undetermined. This CDR3 comprises 17 residues. V was trimmed by 3 bases and J by 5 bases, leaving 21 bases between them. The germline V gene has CDR1 LNHNV and CDR2 YYDKDF (reference sequence). The CDR3 nucleotides are TGTGCCACCAGCAGCATCCCCCCAGGCCGAGCAGTAGATACGCAGTATTTT. This translates into CATSSIPPGRAVDTQYF. Full variable domain (outside the CDR3, taken from reference TRBV15 and TRBJ2-3): DAMVIQNPRYQVTQFGKPVTLSCSQTLNHNVMYWYQQKSSQAPKLLFHYYDKDFNNEADTPDNFQSRRPNTSFCFLDIRSPGLGDTAMYLCATSSIPPGRAVDTQYFGPGTRLTVL.

This rearrangement joins TRBV2 to TRBJ1-2, with D perhaps TRBD1 (5 bases). The CDR3 totals 13 residues. CDR1 and CDR2 from the germline V gene are SNHLY and FYNNEI. Trimming took off 6 bases at V and 4 bases at J, with 12 bases between the two ends. DNA for the CDR3: TGTGCCAGCAGGACAGAAACGTCCTATGGCTACACCTTC. Translated: CASRTETSYGYTF.

The chain links TRBV5-8 to TRBJ2-1, with a possible D match to TRBD1 (5 bases). Trimming pared 2 bases from V and 9 bases from J, leaving 12 bases between. CDR1 and CDR2 (germline): SGHTS, YDEGEE. The CDR3 spans 13 residues. This chain's CDR3 is CASSFDTGGEQFF. CDR3 sequence (DNA): TGTGCCAGCAGCTTCGATACAGGCGGTGAGCAGTTCTTC.

The gene calls are TRBV5-1 and TRBJ1-2, with 7 bases identical to TRBD1. Germline-derived CDR1 and CDR2 are SGHRS and YFSETQ. Unmatched junction bases numbered 7, after V lost 4 bases and J lost 4 bases. The CDR3 runs to 14 residues. For the CDR3, the DNA is TGCGCCAGCAGCCCGGGGACAGTTAGCTATGGCTACACCTTC. It yields the protein CASSPGTVSYGYTF. Based on the CDR3 plus reference TRBV5-1 and TRBJ1-2, the full variable domain is KAGVTQTPRYLIKTRGQQVTLSCSPISGHRSVSWYQQTPGQGLQFLFEYFSETQRNKGNFPGRFSGRQFSNSRSEMNVSTLELGDSALYLCASSPGTVSYGYTFGSGTRLTVV.

The chain combines TRBV9 with TRBJ2-7; possibly TRBD2 for D (7 bases). The CDR3 is 15 residues long. In germline, CDR1 is SGDLS, CDR2 YYNGEE. V gave up 4 bases and J gave up 6 bases, with 20 bases separating them. The DNA for the CDR3 is TGTGCCAGCAGCCCAAGTCTACGGGGGGCGAGCGAGCAGTACTTC. Its translation is CASSPSLRGASEQYF.

The chain couples TRBV5-4 to TRBJ1-2, with D possibly matching TRBD1 (5 bases). Trimming stripped 1 base from V and 7 bases from J, with 20 bases between. The CDR3 runs 16 residues. Germline lookup yields CDR1 SGHNT and CDR2 YYREEE (reference sequence). CDR3 nucleotides: TGTGCCAGCAGCTTGAGGCAGGGCGCCTTCTTTGCTGGCTACACCTTC. Protein sequence: CASSLRQGAFFAGYTF.

The CDR3 nucleotides read TGTGCCAGCAGCTACCAGGGGGCTATGGGGACCCTCCACTTT. It yields the protein CASSYQGAMGTLHF. The chain joins TRBV7-9 to TRBJ1-6; 8 bases line up with TRBD1. Trimming removed 4 bases from V and 14 bases from J; junction bases left unmatched: 10. Per the germline V gene, CDR1 is SEHNR and CDR2 is FQNEAQ (reference sequence). This CDR3 is 14 amino acids long.

The CDR3 sequence: CASRLSGGPRETQYF. CDR3 in DNA: TGCGCCAGCAGACTGAGCGGGGGGCCGAGGGAGACCCAGTACTTC. This chain uses TRBV5-1 with TRBJ2-5, with TRBD2 matching 9 bases. Trimming cost V 5 bases and J 5 bases; bases outside gene matches: 10. This CDR3 has 15 residues. CDR1 SGHRS and CDR2 YFSETQ come from the germline V gene.

The chain has TRBV30 and TRBJ2-1; 7 bases agree with TRBD1. This CDR3 is 14 amino acids long. Per germline, CDR1 GTSNPN and CDR2 SVGIG (reference sequence). J gave up 4 bases and V 4 bases, and 7 bases lay outside the gene matches. CDR3 sequence reads: CAWTLGQVYNEQFF. Here the CDR3 DNA reads TGTGCCTGGACCCTAGGACAGGTTTACAATGAGCAGTTCTTC.

The chain recombines TRBV7-2 with TRBJ1-6; D may be TRBD1 (5 bases). CDR3 length equals 15 residues. V was clipped by 5 bases and J by 7 bases, with 15 bases between them. Germline values: CDR1 SGHTA, CDR2 FQGNSA. CDR3 bases: TGTGCCAGCAGCCCATGGAGGGGAGAGAATTCACCCCTCCACTTT. This translates into CASSPWRGENSPLHF.

The V and J genes are TRBV4-2 and TRBJ2-7; D might be TRBD1 (6 bases). Germline V lookup: CDR1 LGHNA, CDR2 YNFKEQ. V was clipped by 4 bases and J by 3 bases, with 22 bases between them. The CDR3 loop spans 17 amino acids. The CDR3, as DNA: TGTGCCAGCAGCCTTGAGGGACAATCGTTATCGAACTACGAGCAGTACTTC. It specifies CASSLEGQSLSNYEQYF.

The CDR3 coding sequence is TGTGCTAGTGGCCGTCGTGGACAGGGGGCCCTCTATGGCTACACCTTC. This encodes CASGRRGQGALYGYTF. V and J are TRBV12-5 and TRBJ1-2; TRBD1 matches at 11 bases. The ends lost 6 bases at V and 4 bases at J; junction bases unmatched: 10. CDR3 length equals 16 residues. Germline assignment: CDR1 LGHNT and CDR2 FRNRAP.

The chain joins TRBV11-1 to TRBJ1-1; the D is unclear. The CDR3 is 17 amino acids. Trimming left V 0 bases short and J 3 bases short, with 17 bases between. CDR1 and CDR2 (germline): SGHAT, FQDESV (reference sequence). The CDR3 DNA is TGTGCCAGCAGCTTAGCAGAAGGAGGAGGGTCGGACACTGAAGCTTTCTTT. This gives the protein CASSLAEGGGSDTEAFF.

This chain links TRBV27 with TRBJ1-2; 8 nucleotides align to TRBD1. The V gene's germline CDR1 is MNHEY and CDR2 SMNVEV (reference sequence). V lost 3 bases to trimming and J lost 0 bases; unmatched junction nucleotides: 6. CDR3 length: 16 residues. The CDR3: CASSLIGTGSNYGYTF. For the CDR3, the DNA is TGTGCCAGCAGTTTGATCGGGACAGGATCTAACTATGGCTACACCTTC.

This clone was counted once. V usage is TRBV10-1 and J usage is TRBJ2-1; D possibly corresponds to TRBD2 (6 bases). With 2 bases removed from V and 4 bases from J, the gap between germline ends came to 15 bases. The CDR3 loop spans 16 amino acids. Germline V gene data show CDR1 as WNHNN and CDR2 as SYGVQD (reference sequence). The CDR3 sequence: CASSERSRGVYNEQFF. The CDR3 coding sequence is TGCGCCAGCAGTGAGCGGTCTCGCGGGGTGTACAATGAGCAGTTCTTC.

The chain uses TRBV11-3 and TRBJ1-3; TRBD1 is a possible D gene (5 bases). CDR3 size: 17 residues. The germline gives CDR1 SGHNT, CDR2 YENEEA. V was shortened by 1 base and J by 2 bases, with 15 bases between the two germline ends. The CDR3 DNA is TGTGCCAGCAGCTTAGCCTATCAGGGCCGGACTGGAAACACCATATATTTT. Translated, it gives CASSLAYQGRTGNTIYF.

This chain uses TRBV11-3 with TRBJ2-2; D ambiguous. Trimming removed 0 bases at V and 0 bases at J, with 11 bases between. Germline values: CDR1 SGHNT, CDR2 YENEEA. This CDR3 contains 17 residues. The CDR3 is CASSLEKAFANTGELFF. CDR3 nucleotides: TGTGCCAGCAGCTTAGAAAAAGCCTTCGCGAACACCGGGGAGCTGTTTTTT.

The V gene is TRBV19, the J gene TRBJ2-2, with TRBD1 matching over 12 bases. This CDR3 contains 15 residues. The junction had 6 bases not matched to a gene; V was cut back by 6 bases and J by 7 bases. Per the germline V gene, CDR1 is LNHDA and CDR2 is SQIVND (reference sequence). The CDR3 DNA is TGTGCCAGTAGCAGGGACAGGGGGCTAGGCGGGGAGCTGTTTTTT. The encoded protein is CASSRDRGLGGELFF.

The chain is built from TRBV5-1 and TRBJ1-1; weak D call: TRBD1 (6 bases). Germline V gives CDR1 SGHRS, CDR2 YFSETQ. This CDR3 is built from 13 residues. Trimming took 7 bases from V and 3 from J, leaving 13 bases between them. CDR3 nucleotide sequence: TGCGCCAGCGGAAGACAGGCGGACACTGAAGCTTTCTTT. Encoded protein: CASGRQADTEAFF.

This chain uses TRBV12-1 with TRBJ2-1; the table's D call of TRBD2 was not tested on the DNA. TRBV12-1 constitutes a pseudogene. The CDR3 is 23 residues long. In DNA, the CDR3 is TGTGCCAGCAGTCCTACTAGCGGGAGCGTTATCAGGTATTTGGAAGGGGCCTACAATGAGCAGTTCTTC. Protein sequence: CASSPTSGSVIRYLEGAYNEQFF.

The chain links TRBV4-1 to TRBJ2-7; TRBD1 is a possible D gene (6 bases). The CDR3 contains 15 residues. Deletions cut 3 bases from V and 5 bases from J, with 17 bases between. Per germline, CDR1 MGHRA and CDR2 YSYEKL. DNA for the CDR3: TGCGCCAGCAGCCATCAGGGGCTGGGTGAGGACGAGCAGTACTTC. Protein sequence: CASSHQGLGEDEQYF.

This clone has only one observation. The V gene is TRBV27, the J gene TRBJ1-5; 9 positions match TRBD1. V trimming: 5 bases; J trimming: 8 bases; junction bases outside the gene matches: 16. This CDR3 is built from 17 residues. CDR1 MNHEY and CDR2 SMNVEV come from the germline V gene (reference sequence). The CDR3 protein is CASSKDFPGTGKKPQHF. CDR3 bases: TGTGCCAGCAGTAAGGACTTTCCCGGGACAGGGAAGAAGCCCCAGCATTTT.

This chain links TRBV5-1 with TRBJ1-4; D remains ambiguous. Per germline, CDR1 SGHRS and CDR2 YFSETQ. The CDR3 sequence is 13 residues long. V was shortened by 4 bases and J by 8 bases, with 12 bases between the two germline ends. The CDR3 sequence is CASSPPSSEKLFF. CDR3 coding DNA: TGCGCCAGCAGCCCCCCGAGTTCAGAAAAACTGTTTTTT. The full variable domain, rest sourced from reference TRBV5-1 and TRBJ1-4, is KAGVTQTPRYLIKTRGQQVTLSCSPISGHRSVSWYQQTPGQGLQFLFEYFSETQRNKGNFPGRFSGRQFSNSRSEMNVSTLELGDSALYLCASSPPSSEKLFFGSGTQLSVL.